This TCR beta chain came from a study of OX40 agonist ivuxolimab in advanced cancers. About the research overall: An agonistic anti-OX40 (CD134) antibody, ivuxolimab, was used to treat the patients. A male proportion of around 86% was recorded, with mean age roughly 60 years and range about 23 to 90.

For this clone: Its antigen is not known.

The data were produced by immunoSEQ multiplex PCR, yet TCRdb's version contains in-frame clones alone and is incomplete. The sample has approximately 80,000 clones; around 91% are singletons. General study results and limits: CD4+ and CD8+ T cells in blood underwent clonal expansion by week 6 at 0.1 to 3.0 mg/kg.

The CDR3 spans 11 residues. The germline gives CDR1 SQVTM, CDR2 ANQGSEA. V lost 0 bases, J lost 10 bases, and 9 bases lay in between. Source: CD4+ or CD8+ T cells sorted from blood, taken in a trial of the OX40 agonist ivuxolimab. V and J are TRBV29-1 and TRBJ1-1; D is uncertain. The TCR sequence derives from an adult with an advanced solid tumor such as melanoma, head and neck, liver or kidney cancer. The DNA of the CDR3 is TGCAGCGTTGAAGATCTTCGGGCAGCTTTCTTT. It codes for CSVEDLRAAFF.